This T cell receptor (beta chain) originates from a study of CD8 T cells in acute hepatitis C reinfection. Broader study findings: NS3-1073 specific repertoires were highly diverse across all groups. TRBV04 and TRBV06 were preferentially used in all groups, not explained by naive pool overrepresentation. Alphabeta pairing of public clonotypes could not be determined from bulk TCRbeta data. Around 13 public clonotypes were found regardless of outcome.

Measured with immunoSEQ multiplex PCR; TCRdb has only the in-frame clones, and not every one. The sample has about 38,000 clones, 85% to 90% seen once; the top ten hold more than 0.4%. Trimming took 6 bases from V and 0 from J, leaving 15 bases between them. The CDR3 extends over 15 amino acids. In germline, CDR1 is MNHNS, CDR2 SASEGT. As to this clone: Its cognate antigen is unknown.

Time point here: naive CD8 control sorted from an acute-time-point sample. The source of this sequence is a man in his thirties or forties with chronic hepatitis C. Sequences were obtained from naive CD8+ T cells from PBMCs. This chain connects TRBV6-1 to TRBJ2-7, with a tentative D call TRBD2 (6 bases). In DNA form, the CDR3 reads TGTGCCAGCAGCGCCGTAGCGGTTAGCTCCTACGAGCAGTACTTC. Protein sequence: CASSAVAVSSYEQYF.